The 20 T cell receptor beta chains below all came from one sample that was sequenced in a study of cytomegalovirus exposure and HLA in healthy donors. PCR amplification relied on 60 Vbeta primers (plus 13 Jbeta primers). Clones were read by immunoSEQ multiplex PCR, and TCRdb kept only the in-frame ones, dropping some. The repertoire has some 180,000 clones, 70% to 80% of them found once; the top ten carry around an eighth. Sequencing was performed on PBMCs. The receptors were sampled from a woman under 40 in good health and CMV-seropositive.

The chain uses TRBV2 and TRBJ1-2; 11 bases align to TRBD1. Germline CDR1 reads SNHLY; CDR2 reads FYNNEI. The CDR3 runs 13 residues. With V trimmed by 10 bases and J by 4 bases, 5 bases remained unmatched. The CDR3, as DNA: TGTGCCACGAGGACAGGGGGCGGCTATGGCTACACCTTC. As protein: CATRTGGGYGYTF.

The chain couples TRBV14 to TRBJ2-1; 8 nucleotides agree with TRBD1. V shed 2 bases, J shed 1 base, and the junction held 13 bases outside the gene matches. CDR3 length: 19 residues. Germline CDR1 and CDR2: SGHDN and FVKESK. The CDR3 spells CASSQRRDRKVWSYNEQFF. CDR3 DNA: TGTGCCAGCAGCCAACGCCGGGACAGGAAAGTTTGGTCCTACAATGAGCAGTTCTTC.

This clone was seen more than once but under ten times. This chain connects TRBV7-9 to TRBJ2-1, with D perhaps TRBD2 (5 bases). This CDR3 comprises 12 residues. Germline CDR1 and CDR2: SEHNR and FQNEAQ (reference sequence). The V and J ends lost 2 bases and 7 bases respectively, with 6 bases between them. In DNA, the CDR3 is TGTGCCAGCAGCTTATCGGGAAATGAGCAGTTCTTC. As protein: CASSLSGNEQFF.

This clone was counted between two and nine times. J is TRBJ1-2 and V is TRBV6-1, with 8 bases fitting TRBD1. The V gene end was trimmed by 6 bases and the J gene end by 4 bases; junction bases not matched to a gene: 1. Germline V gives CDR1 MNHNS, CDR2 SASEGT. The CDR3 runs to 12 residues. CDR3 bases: TGTGCCAGCAGGGACAGGGCCTATGGCTACACCTTC. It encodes CASRDRAYGYTF.

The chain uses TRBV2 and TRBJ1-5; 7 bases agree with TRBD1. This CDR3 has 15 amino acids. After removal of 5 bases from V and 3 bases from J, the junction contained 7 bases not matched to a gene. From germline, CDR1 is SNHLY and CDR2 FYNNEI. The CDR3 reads CASSLQGVLNQPQHF. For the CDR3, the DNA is TGTGCCAGCAGTTTGCAGGGGGTCCTCAATCAGCCCCAGCATTTT.

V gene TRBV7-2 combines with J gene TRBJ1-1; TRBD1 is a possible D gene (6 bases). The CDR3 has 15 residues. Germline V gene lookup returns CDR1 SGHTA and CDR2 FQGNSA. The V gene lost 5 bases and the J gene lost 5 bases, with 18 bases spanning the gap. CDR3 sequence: CASSLGGGATTEAFF. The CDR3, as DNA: TGTGCCAGCAGCCTAGGCGGGGGCGCCACGACTGAAGCTTTCTTT. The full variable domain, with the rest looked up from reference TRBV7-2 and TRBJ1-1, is GAGVSQSPSNKVTEKGKDVELRCDPISGHTALYWYRQSLGQGLEFLIYFQGNSAPDKSGLPSDRFSAERTGGSVSTLTIQRTQQEDSAVYLCASSLGGGATTEAFFGQGTRLTVV.

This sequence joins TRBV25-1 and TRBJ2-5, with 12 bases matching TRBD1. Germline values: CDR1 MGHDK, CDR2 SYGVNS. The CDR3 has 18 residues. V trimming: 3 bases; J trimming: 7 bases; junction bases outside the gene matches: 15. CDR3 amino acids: CASSDPPGQGASSGTQYF. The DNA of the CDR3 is TGTGCCAGCAGTGACCCCCCGGGACAGGGGGCTTCATCGGGGACCCAGTACTTC.

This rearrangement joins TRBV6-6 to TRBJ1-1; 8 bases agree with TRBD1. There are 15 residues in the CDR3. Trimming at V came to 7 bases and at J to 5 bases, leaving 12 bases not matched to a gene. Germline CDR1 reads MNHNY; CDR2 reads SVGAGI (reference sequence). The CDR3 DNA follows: TGTGCCAGCACCCTAGTGGCAGGGGGCGAAACTGAAGCTTTCTTT. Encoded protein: CASTLVAGGETEAFF.

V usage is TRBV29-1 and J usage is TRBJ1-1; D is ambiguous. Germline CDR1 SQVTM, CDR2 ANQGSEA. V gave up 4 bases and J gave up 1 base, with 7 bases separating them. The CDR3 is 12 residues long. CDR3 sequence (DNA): TGCAGCGTTGTAGAACAGAACACTGAAGCTTTCTTT. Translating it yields CSVVEQNTEAFF.

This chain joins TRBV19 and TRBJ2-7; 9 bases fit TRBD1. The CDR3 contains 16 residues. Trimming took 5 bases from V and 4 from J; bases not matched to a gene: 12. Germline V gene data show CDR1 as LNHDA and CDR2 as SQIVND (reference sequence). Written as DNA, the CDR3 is TGTGCCAGTAGTGCCTTCACGGGACAGGGCCGGTACGAGCAGTACTTC. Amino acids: CASSAFTGQGRYEQYF. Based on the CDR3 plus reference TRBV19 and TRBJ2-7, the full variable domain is DGGITQSPKYLFRKEGQNVTLSCEQNLNHDAMYWYRQDPGQGLRLIYYSQIVNDFQKGDIAEGYSVSREKKESFPLTVTSAQKNPTAFYLCASSAFTGQGRYEQYFGPGTRLTVT.

The DNA of the CDR3 is TGTGCCAGTAGTATTCGGAGGCTGGGCTACGAGCAGTACTTC. As protein: CASSIRRLGYEQYF. V gene TRBV19 combines with J gene TRBJ2-7; tentative D call: TRBD2 (5 bases). The CDR3 contains 14 residues. The V end was cut by 3 bases, the J end by 3 bases, with 12 bases between. The germline V gene encodes CDR1 LNHDA and CDR2 SQIVND (reference sequence).

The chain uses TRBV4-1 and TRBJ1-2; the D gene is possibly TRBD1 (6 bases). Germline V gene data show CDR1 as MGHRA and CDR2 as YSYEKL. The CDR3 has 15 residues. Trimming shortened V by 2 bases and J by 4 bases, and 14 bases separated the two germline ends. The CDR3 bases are TGCGCCAGCAGCCAATGGGACACAGGGAGCTATGGCTACACCTTC. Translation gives CASSQWDTGSYGYTF.

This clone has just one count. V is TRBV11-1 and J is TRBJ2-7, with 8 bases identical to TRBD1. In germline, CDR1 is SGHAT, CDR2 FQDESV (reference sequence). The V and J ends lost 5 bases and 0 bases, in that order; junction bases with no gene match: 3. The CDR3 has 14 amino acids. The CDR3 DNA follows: TGTGCCAGCAGCGAGGACAGGGTCTCCTACGAGCAGTACTTC. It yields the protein CASSEDRVSYEQYF.

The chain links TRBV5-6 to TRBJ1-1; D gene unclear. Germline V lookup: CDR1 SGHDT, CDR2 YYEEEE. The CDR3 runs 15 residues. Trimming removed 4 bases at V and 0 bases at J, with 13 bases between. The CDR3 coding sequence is TGTGCCAGCAGCCCAATCACCAGGCTGAACACTGAAGCTTTCTTT. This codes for CASSPITRLNTEAFF.

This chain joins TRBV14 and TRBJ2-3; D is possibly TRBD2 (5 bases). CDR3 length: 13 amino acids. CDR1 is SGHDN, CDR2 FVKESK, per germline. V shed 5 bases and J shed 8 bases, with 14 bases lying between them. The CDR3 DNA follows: TGTGCCAGCAGCTTAAGCGGTCTGGGTACGCAGTATTTT. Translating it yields CASSLSGLGTQYF. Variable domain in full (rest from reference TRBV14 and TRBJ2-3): EAGVTQFPSHSVIEKGQTVTLRCDPISGHDNLYWYRRVMGKEIKFLLHFVKESKQDESGMPNNRFLAERTGGTYSTLKVQPAELEDSGVYFCASSLSGLGTQYFGPGTRLTVL.

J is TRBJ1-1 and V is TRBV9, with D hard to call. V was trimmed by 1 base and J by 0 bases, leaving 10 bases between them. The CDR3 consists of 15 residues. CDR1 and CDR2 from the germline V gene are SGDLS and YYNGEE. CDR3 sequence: CASSVTSGMNTEAFF. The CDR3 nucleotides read TGTGCCAGCAGCGTAACGTCAGGAATGAACACTGAAGCTTTCTTT. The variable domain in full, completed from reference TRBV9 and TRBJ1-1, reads DSGVTQTPKHLITATGQRVTLRCSPRSGDLSVYWYQQSLDQGLQFLIQYYNGEERAKGNILERFSAQQFPDLHSELNLSSLELGDSALYFCASSVTSGMNTEAFFGQGTRLTVV.

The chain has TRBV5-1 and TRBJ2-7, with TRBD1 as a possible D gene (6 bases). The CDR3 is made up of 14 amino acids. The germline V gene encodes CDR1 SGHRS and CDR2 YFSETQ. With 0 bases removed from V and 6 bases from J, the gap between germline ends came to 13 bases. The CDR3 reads CASSLVAGASEQYF. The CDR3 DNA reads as TGCGCCAGCAGCTTGGTGGCAGGGGCTTCCGAGCAGTACTTC.

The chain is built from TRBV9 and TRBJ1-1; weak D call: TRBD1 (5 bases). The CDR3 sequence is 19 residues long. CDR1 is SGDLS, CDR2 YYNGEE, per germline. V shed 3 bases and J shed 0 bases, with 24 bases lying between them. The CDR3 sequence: CASSDLFGEGPSMNTEAFF. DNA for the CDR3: TGTGCCAGCAGCGACCTTTTTGGGGAGGGACCTTCGATGAACACTGAAGCTTTCTTT.

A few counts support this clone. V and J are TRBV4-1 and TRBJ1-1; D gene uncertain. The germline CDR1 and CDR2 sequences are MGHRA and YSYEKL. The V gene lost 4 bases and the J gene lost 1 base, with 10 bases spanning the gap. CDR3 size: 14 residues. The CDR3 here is CASSRQRGNTEAFF. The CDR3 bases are TGCGCCAGCAGCCGGCAGCGGGGGAACACTGAAGCTTTCTTT.

In DNA form, the CDR3 reads TGTGCCAGCAGCTTGGCTTCGACCGGGACAGGGTTCACTGAAGCTTTCTTT. It yields the protein CASSLASTGTGFTEAFF. This rearrangement joins TRBV5-5 to TRBJ1-1; 9 bases align to TRBD1. The trim removed 0 bases at V and 4 bases at J, leaving 10 bases unmatched. Per germline, CDR1 SGHKS and CDR2 YYEKEE (reference sequence). The CDR3 runs 17 residues.